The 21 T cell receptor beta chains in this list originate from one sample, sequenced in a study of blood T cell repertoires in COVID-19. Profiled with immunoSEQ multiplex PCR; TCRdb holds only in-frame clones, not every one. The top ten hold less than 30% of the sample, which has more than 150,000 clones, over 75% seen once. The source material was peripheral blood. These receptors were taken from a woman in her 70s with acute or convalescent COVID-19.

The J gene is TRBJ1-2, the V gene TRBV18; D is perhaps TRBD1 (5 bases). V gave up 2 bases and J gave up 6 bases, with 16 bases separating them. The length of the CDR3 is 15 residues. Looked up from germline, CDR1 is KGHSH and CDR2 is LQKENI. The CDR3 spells CASSPIDSPRNGYTF. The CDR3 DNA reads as TGTGCCAGCTCACCAATAGACAGCCCTAGGAATGGCTACACCTTC.

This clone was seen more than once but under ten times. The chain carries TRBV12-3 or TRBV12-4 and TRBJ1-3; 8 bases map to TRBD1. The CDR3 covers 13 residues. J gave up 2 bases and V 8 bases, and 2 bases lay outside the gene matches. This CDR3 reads CASLQGAGNTIYF. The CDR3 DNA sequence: TGTGCCAGCCTACAGGGGGCTGGAAACACCATATATTTT.

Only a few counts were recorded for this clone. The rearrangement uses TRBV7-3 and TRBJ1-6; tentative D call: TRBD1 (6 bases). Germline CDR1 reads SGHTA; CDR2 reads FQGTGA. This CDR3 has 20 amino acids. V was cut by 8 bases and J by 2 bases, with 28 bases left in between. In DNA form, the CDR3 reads TGTGCCAGCGGTATCAGGGGCGCTAACAGTATTCTTCCCTATAATTCACCCCTCCACTTT. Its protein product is CASGIRGANSILPYNSPLHF.

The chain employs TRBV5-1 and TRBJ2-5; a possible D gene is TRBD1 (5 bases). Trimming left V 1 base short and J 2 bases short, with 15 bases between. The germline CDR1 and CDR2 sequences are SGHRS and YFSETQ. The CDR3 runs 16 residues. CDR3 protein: CASSLLQAGAQETQYF. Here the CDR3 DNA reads TGCGCCAGCAGCTTGTTGCAGGCTGGGGCACAAGAGACCCAGTACTTC.

The CDR3 region has the DNA TGTGCCAGCGTACGGGCTAGGACTTACAATGAGCAGTTCTTC. It encodes CASVRARTYNEQFF. The chain has TRBV2 and TRBJ2-1; possibly TRBD2 for D (5 bases). V gave up 8 bases and J gave up 4 bases, with 15 bases separating them. This CDR3 contains 14 residues. CDR1 and CDR2 (germline): SNHLY, FYNNEI. The whole variable domain, filled in from reference TRBV2 and TRBJ2-1, reads EPEVTQTPSHQVTQMGQEVILRCVPISNHLYFYWYRQILGQKVEFLVSFYNNEISEKSEIFDDQFSVERPDGSNFTLKIRSTKLEDSAMYFCASVRARTYNEQFFGPGTRLTVL.

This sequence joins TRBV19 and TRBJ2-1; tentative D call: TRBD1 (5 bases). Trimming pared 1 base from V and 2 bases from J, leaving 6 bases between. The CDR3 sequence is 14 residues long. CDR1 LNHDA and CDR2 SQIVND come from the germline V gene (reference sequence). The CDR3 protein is CASSIGGAYNEQFF. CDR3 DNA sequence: TGTGCCAGTAGTATAGGGGGCGCCTACAATGAGCAGTTCTTC.

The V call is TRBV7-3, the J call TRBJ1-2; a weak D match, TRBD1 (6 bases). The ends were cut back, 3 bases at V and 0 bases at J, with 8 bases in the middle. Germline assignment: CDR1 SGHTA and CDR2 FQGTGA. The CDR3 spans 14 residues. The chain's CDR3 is CASSLDRTNYGYTF. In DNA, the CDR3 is TGTGCCAGCAGCTTGGACAGAACTAACTATGGCTACACCTTC.

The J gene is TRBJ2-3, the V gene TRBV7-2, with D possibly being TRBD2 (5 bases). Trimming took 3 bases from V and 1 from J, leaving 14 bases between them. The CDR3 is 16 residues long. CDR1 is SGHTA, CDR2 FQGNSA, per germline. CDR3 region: CASSFQPPGGTDTQYF. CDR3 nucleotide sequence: TGTGCCAGCAGCTTTCAGCCCCCCGGGGGCACAGATACGCAGTATTTT.

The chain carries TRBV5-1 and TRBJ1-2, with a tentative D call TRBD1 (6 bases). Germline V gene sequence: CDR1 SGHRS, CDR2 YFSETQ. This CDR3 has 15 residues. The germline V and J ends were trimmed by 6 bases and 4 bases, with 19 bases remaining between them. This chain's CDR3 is CASKAGTPGSYGYTF. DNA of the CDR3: TGCGCCAGCAAAGCCGGGACACCGGGTAGCTATGGCTACACCTTC.

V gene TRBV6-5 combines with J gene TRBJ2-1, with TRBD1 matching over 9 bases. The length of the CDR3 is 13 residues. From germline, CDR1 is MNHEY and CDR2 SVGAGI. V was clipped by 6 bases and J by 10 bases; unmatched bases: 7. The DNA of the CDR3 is TGTGCCAGCAGGGGACAGGGAGGTCGGGAGCAGTTCTTC. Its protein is CASRGQGGREQFF.

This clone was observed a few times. The chain's CDR3 is CATSDHSAGTRNQPQHF. DNA of the CDR3: TGTGCCACCAGTGACCACTCAGCCGGGACACGGAATCAGCCCCAGCATTTT. This chain connects TRBV24-1 to TRBJ1-5; D possibly corresponds to TRBD1 (6 bases). Trimming stripped 4 bases from V and 4 bases from J, with 19 bases between. The CDR3 is made up of 17 amino acids. CDR1 and CDR2 from the germline V gene are KGHDR and SFDVKD.

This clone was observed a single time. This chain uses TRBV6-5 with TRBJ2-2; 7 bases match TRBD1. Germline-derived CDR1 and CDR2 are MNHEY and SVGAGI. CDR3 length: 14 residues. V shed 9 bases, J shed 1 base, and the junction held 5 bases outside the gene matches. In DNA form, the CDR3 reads TGTGCCAGTAACAACAGGGGGAACACCGGGGAGCTGTTTTTT. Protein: CASNNRGNTGELFF.

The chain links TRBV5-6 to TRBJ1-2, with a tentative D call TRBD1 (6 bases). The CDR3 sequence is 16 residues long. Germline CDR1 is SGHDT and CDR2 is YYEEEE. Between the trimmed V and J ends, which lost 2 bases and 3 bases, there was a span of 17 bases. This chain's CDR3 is CASSFNPQGLDYGYTF. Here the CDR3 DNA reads TGTGCCAGCAGCTTCAATCCGCAGGGGCTAGACTATGGCTACACCTTC.

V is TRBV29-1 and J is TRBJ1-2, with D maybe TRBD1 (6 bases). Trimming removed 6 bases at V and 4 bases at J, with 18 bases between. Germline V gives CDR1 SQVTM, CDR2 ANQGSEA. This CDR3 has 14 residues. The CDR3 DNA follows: TGCAGCGTCGACCCACAGGGCGGCGGCTATGGCTACACCTTC. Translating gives CSVDPQGGGYGYTF.

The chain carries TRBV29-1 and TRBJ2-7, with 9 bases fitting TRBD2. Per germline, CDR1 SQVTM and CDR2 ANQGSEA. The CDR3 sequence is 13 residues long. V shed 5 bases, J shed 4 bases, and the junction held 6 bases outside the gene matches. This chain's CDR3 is CSVNSGSGYEQYF. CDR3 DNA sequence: TGCAGCGTTAATAGCGGGAGCGGTTACGAGCAGTACTTC.

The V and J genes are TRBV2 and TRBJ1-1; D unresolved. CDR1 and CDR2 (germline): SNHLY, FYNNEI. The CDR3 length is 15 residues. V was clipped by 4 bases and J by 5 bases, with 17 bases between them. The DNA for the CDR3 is TGTGCCAGCAGTGTAGAGGTTCCCGGGAGGACTGAAGCTTTCTTT. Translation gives CASSVEVPGRTEAFF.

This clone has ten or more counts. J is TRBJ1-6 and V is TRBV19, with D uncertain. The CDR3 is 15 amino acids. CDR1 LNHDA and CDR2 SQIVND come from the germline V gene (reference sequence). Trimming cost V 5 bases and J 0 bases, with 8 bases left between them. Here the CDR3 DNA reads TGTGCCAGTAGTCAATTGAGCTCCTATAATTCACCCCTCCACTTT. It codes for CASSQLSSYNSPLHF.

CDR3: CATSADTRSTGELFF. Here the CDR3 DNA reads TGTGCCACCAGTGCTGATACTCGGAGCACCGGGGAGCTGTTTTTT. J is TRBJ2-2 and V is TRBV24-1; D is unresolved. The CDR3 runs to 15 residues. Germline V gene lookup returns CDR1 KGHDR and CDR2 SFDVKD. V lost 5 bases, J lost 4 bases, and 13 bases lay in between.

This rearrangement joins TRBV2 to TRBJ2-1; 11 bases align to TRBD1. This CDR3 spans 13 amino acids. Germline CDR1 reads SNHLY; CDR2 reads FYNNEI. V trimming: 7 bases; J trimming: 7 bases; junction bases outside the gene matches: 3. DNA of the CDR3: TGTGCCAGCACCCGGGACAGGGGGAATGAGCAGTTCTTC. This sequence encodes CASTRDRGNEQFF. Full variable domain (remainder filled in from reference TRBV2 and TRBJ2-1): EPEVTQTPSHQVTQMGQEVILRCVPISNHLYFYWYRQILGQKVEFLVSFYNNEISEKSEIFDDQFSVERPDGSNFTLKIRSTKLEDSAMYFCASTRDRGNEQFFGPGTRLTVL.

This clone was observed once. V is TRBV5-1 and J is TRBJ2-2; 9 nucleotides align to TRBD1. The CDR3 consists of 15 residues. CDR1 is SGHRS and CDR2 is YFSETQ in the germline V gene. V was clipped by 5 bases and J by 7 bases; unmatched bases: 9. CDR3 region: CASSFTGGRGGELFF. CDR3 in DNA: TGCGCCAGCAGTTTTACAGGGGGCCGTGGCGGGGAGCTGTTTTTT.

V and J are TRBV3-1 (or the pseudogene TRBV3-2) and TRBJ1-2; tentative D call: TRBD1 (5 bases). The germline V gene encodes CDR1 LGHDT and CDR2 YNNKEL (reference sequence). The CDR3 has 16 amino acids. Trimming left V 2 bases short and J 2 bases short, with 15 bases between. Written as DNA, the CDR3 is TGTGCCAGCAGCCAACTGACTCAGGGCCAAAACTATGGCTACACCTTC. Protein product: CASSQLTQGQNYGYTF.